This T cell receptor (beta chain) was sequenced for a study of shared clonotypes between healthy human individuals. The CDR3 length is 15 residues. Germline V lookup: CDR1 KGHSH, CDR2 LQKENI. The J segment lost 2 bases and the V segment lost 0 bases, leaving 4 bases of the junction unmatched. The table came from immunoSEQ multiplex PCR; TCRdb's copy has only in-frame clones and leaves some out. There are about 600,000 clones in the sample; approximately 97% occur only once, and 0.057% lies in the top ten. This clone has more than one count but fewer than ten. The TCR originated in a woman aged 25 to 45 in good health. The rearrangement joins TRBV18 to TRBJ2-7; 7 bases are a match to TRBD2. The sequenced material came from naive CD4+ T cells sorted from blood. Subset in this sample: CD45RA+ positively selected. In nucleotides, the CDR3 is TGTGCCAGCTCACCACCTAGCGGGCTCACCTACGAGCAGTACTTC. It translates to CASSPPSGLTYEQYF.